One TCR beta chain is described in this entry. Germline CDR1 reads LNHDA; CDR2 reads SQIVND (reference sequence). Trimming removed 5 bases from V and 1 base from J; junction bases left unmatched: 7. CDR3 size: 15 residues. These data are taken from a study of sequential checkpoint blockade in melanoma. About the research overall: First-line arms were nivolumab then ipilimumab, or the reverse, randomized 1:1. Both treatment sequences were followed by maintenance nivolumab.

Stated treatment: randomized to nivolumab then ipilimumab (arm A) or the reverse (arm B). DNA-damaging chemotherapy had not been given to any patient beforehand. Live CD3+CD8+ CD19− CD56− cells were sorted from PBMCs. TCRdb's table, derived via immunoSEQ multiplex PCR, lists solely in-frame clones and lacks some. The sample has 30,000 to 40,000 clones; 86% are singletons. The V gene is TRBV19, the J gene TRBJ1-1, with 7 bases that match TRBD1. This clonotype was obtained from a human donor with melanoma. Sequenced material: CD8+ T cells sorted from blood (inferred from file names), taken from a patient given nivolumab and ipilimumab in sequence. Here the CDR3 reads CASSSLRDRNTEAFF. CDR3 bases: TGTGCCAGTAGTTCCCTCCGGGACAGGAACACTGAAGCTTTCTTT.